Following are 15 T cell receptor beta chains from one sample sequenced in a study of CD8 T cells in Susac syndrome. After extraction with the RNeasy kit, 0.5 to 1 ug of the RNA was reverse transcribed using random hexamers. One entry per CDR3 protein results from TCRdb running MiXCR on the immunoSEQ multiplex PCR reads. This sample has roughly 130,000 distinct CDR3 sequences; about 96% occur once, and the top ten carry around 0.12%. Input material: CD4+ T cells from PBMCs. All receptors derive from a human donor in good health.

V is TRBV9 and J is TRBJ2-5; 8 bases agree with TRBD1. The junction had 5 bases not matched to a gene; V was cut back by 2 bases and J by 5 bases. This CDR3 contains 14 residues. The germline CDR1 and CDR2 sequences are SGDLS and YYNGEE. The CDR3 DNA sequence: TGTGCCAGCAGCGTCGGACAGGGTGGGGAGACCCAGTACTTC. Translating gives CASSVGQGGETQYF.

The genes are TRBV18 and TRBJ2-7, with D possibly TRBD2 on 5 matching bases. V was cut by 6 bases and J by 6 bases, with 18 bases left in between. This CDR3 contains 14 residues. CDR1 is KGHSH, CDR2 LQKENI, per germline. CDR3 region: CASSPSGEPGEQYF. CDR3 bases: TGTGCCAGCTCCCCGTCCGGGGAGCCAGGCGAGCAGTACTTC.

The J gene is TRBJ2-6, the V gene TRBV3-1; D gene ambiguous. Germline CDR1 is LGHDT and CDR2 is YNNKEL (reference sequence). This CDR3 has 15 amino acids. Trimming removed 1 base from V and 1 base from J, with 5 bases in between. CDR3 amino acids: CASSQVGSGANVLTF. Here the CDR3 DNA reads TGTGCCAGCAGCCAAGTGGGGTCTGGGGCCAACGTCCTGACTTTC. The full variable domain, its missing parts supplied by reference TRBV3-1 and TRBJ2-6, is DTAVSQTPKYLVTQMGNDKSIKCEQNLGHDTMYWYKQDSKKFLKIMFSYNNKELIINETVPNRFSPKSPDKAHLNLHINSLELGDSAVYFCASSQVGSGANVLTFGAGSRLTVL.

The rearrangement joins TRBV6-5 to TRBJ2-5; 8 bases match TRBD2. Germline assignment: CDR1 MNHEY and CDR2 SVGAGI. Trimming cost V 8 bases and J 2 bases; bases outside gene matches: 10. This CDR3 has 15 residues. The CDR3 loop is CASRILGLDQETQYF. CDR3 bases: TGTGCCAGCCGAATTCTGGGACTAGATCAAGAGACCCAGTACTTC.

V usage is TRBV29-1 and J usage is TRBJ1-5, with D possibly TRBD1 on 6 matching bases. Germline V gene lookup returns CDR1 SQVTM and CDR2 ANQGSEA. CDR3 length: 12 residues. V lost 4 bases and J 3 bases, leaving 7 bases between the germline ends. The DNA for the CDR3 is TGCAGCGTTGCAGGGGCCAATCAGCCCCAGCATTTT. Translation gives CSVAGANQPQHF.

This chain uses TRBV3-1 with TRBJ1-5; D is possibly TRBD1 (6 bases). Germline lookup yields CDR1 LGHDT and CDR2 YNNKEL (reference sequence). The CDR3 spans 13 residues. V lost 4 bases and J lost 7, with 11 bases in between. CDR3 loop: CASSRGGGQPQHF. The CDR3 DNA sequence: TGTGCCAGCAGCCGAGGGGGAGGGCAGCCCCAGCATTTT.

This rearrangement joins TRBV6-5 to TRBJ1-5, with 10 bases identical to TRBD1. The trim removed 0 bases at V and 5 bases at J, leaving 4 bases unmatched. CDR1 and CDR2 from the germline V gene are MNHEY and SVGAGI. The CDR3 extends over 16 amino acids. In nucleotides, the CDR3 is TGTGCCAGCAGTTACTCCGCGACAGGGGGCGATCAGCCCCAGCATTTT. Protein: CASSYSATGGDQPQHF.

V usage is TRBV15 and J usage is TRBJ2-7; 12 nucleotides line up with TRBD2. With V trimmed by 0 bases and J by 0 bases, 3 bases remained unmatched. From germline, CDR1 is LNHNV and CDR2 YYDKDF (reference sequence). This CDR3 comprises 17 residues. CDR3 sequence reads: CATSREQTSGSSYEQYF. Here the CDR3 DNA reads TGTGCCACCAGCAGAGAACAGACTAGCGGGAGCTCCTACGAGCAGTACTTC.

The rearrangement uses TRBV7-2 and TRBJ1-1; D uncertain. Per the germline V gene, CDR1 is SGHTA and CDR2 is FQGNSA. V was trimmed by 1 base and J by 4 bases, leaving 13 bases between them. The CDR3 consists of 15 residues. The CDR3: CASSLGIPVGTEAFF. In nucleotides, the CDR3 is TGTGCCAGCAGCTTAGGGATCCCCGTTGGCACTGAAGCTTTCTTT.

The chain has TRBV28 and TRBJ1-5, with D uncertain. The CDR3 is 13 amino acids. The V end lost 6 bases, the J end lost 4 bases, and 10 bases lay between the germline ends. CDR1 and CDR2 from the germline V gene are MDHEN and SYDVKM. CDR3 loop: CASRSKRNQPQHF. The CDR3 nucleotides read TGTGCCAGCAGGTCGAAACGAAATCAGCCCCAGCATTTT.

This chain links TRBV24-1 with TRBJ2-1; 9 bases fit TRBD2. The germline V gene encodes CDR1 KGHDR and CDR2 SFDVKD. This CDR3 is 15 amino acids long. V lost 4 bases and J lost 8; bases outside the gene matches: 8. CDR3 DNA: TGTGCCACCAGTGAACGACGCGGGAGGGCCTATGAGCAGTTCTTC. Translated: CATSERRGRAYEQFF.

The chain recombines TRBV4-1 with TRBJ2-3; tentatively, D is TRBD2 (6 bases). V shed 0 bases and J shed 1 base, with 17 bases lying between them. In germline, CDR1 is MGHRA, CDR2 YSYEKL. The CDR3 loop spans 18 amino acids. Here the CDR3 DNA reads TGCGCCAGCAGCCAAGAAGTAGCGGTCATGATTGGCACAGATACGCAGTATTTT. Translation: CASSQEVAVMIGTDTQYF.

V is TRBV19 and J is TRBJ1-1; D is undetermined. The CDR3 is made up of 12 amino acids. V lost 4 bases and J lost 10, with 13 bases in between. Per germline, CDR1 LNHDA and CDR2 SQIVND (reference sequence). Written as DNA, the CDR3 is TGTGCCAGTAGTAATGGGGTCCGGCCAGCTTTCTTT. Translating it yields CASSNGVRPAFF.

Here the CDR3 DNA reads TGTGCCAGCAGTGAAACCCGTATTAGTGGGGAGCAGTTCTTC. Its translation: CASSETRISGEQFF. The chain employs TRBV25-1 and TRBJ2-1; D is unclear. CDR3 length equals 14 residues. Between the trimmed V and J ends, which lost 2 bases and 10 bases, there was a span of 15 bases. The germline V gene encodes CDR1 MGHDK and CDR2 SYGVNS.

The chain uses TRBV28 and TRBJ2-7; D not certain. Germline CDR1 is MDHEN and CDR2 is SYDVKM. The V and J ends lost 5 bases and 9 bases respectively, with 11 bases between them. The CDR3 spans 11 residues. The CDR3 here is CASSTTKPQYF. CDR3 DNA: TGTGCCAGCAGTACCACAAAACCGCAGTACTTC.